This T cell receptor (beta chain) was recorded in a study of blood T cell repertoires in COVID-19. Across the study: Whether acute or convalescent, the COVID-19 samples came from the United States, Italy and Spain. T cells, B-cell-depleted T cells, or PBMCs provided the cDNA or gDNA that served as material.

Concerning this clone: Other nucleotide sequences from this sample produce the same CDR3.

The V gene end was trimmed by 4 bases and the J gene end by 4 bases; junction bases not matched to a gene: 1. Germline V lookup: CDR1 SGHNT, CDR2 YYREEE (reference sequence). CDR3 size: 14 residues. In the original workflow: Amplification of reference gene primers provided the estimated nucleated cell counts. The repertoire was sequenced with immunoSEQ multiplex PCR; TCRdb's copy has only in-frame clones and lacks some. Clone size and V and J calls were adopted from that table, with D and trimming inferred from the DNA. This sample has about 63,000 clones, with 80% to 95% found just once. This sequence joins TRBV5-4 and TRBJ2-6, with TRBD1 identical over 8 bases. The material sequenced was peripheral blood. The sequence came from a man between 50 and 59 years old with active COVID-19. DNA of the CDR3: TGTGCCAGCAGCCAGGGGGCGGGGGCCAACGTCCTGACTTTC. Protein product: CASSQGAGANVLTF. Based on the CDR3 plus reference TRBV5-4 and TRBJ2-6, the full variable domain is ETGVTQSPTHLIKTRGQQVTLRCSSQSGHNTVSWYQQALGQGPQFIFQYYREEENGRGNFPPRFSGLQFPNYSSELNVNALELDDSALYLCASSQGAGANVLTFGAGSRLTVL.